This T cell receptor beta chain was identified in a study of cytomegalovirus exposure and HLA in healthy donors. Overall study: HLA-typed donors contributed 65 million to 95 million unique TCRs, which were held in an early data release.

As for this clone: The antigen remains unidentified.

V shed 0 bases, J shed 6 bases, and the junction held 7 bases outside the gene matches. The CDR3 runs to 15 residues. CDR1 and CDR2 (germline): SGHRS, YFSETQ. The PCR had 60 Vbeta and 13 Jbeta primers. Some clones are missing from TCRdb's copy, which holds only in-frame ones; the method was immunoSEQ multiplex PCR. Of around 200,000 clones listed, around 67% are singletons. Whole-study results and caveats: It has been reported that TCR beta sequences accurately predicted the HLA-A and HLA-B alleles of most subjects. A later analysis reportedly identified an Asian-associated ancestry cluster as carrying fewer N-insertions than the approximately 670-donor mean.

This chain links TRBV5-1 with TRBJ2-7, with 9 bases matching TRBD2. Sample: PBMCs. The receptor's source is a woman aged 25 to 45 in good health and CMV-seropositive. CDR3: CASSLVAGEGGEQYF. Written as DNA, the CDR3 is TGCGCCAGCAGCTTGGTAGCGGGAGAGGGAGGCGAGCAGTACTTC. Supplemented by reference TRBV5-1 and TRBJ2-7, the full variable domain reads KAGVTQTPRYLIKTRGQQVTLSCSPISGHRSVSWYQQTPGQGLQFLFEYFSETQRNKGNFPGRFSGRQFSNSRSEMNVSTLELGDSALYLCASSLVAGEGGEQYFGPGTRLTVT.